These 17 T cell receptor beta chains share one sample of origin, sequenced in a study of breast tumors, draining lymph nodes, adjacent tissues. The lymph nodes were axillary draining lymph nodes from breast cancer patients. TCRdb independently ran MiXCR on the multiplex PCR reads; one entry per CDR3 protein. The repertoire includes over 200,000 distinct CDR3 sequences, 32% of them detected once, and about 1.4% sits in the top ten. Input material: axillary lymph node tissue. Every receptor here comes from a female donor with breast cancer. Some clones in this sample may be carry-over from other donors' samples.

This clonotype was seen a few times. A junction boundary mismatches the germline segment, possibly from a read error. This chain links TRBV6-5 with TRBJ1-3; D is ambiguous. CDR3 length: 17 residues. The germline V gene encodes CDR1 MNHEY and CDR2 SVGAGI. In DNA form, the CDR3 reads TGTGCCAGCAGTCACTCAGGCAGCTCCAGCTCTGGAAACACCATATATTTT. Translation: CASSHSGSSSSGNTIYF.

This clonotype was detected ten times or more. This chain uses TRBV11-2 with TRBJ2-1; 14 nucleotides align to TRBD2. The CDR3 extends over 15 amino acids. V was pared by 5 bases and J by 7 bases, with 4 bases of the junction left unmatched. Germline V lookup: CDR1 SGHAT, CDR2 FQNNGV. The CDR3 bases are TGTGCCAGCAGCCCCGGGACTAGCGGGAGAAATGAGCAGTTCTTC. Amino acid sequence: CASSPGTSGRNEQFF. The whole variable domain, filled in from reference TRBV11-2 and TRBJ2-1, reads EAGVAQSPRYKIIEKRQSVAFWCNPISGHATLYWYQQILGQGPKLLIQFQNNGVVDDSQLPKDRFSAERLKGVDSTLKIQPAKLEDSAVYLCASSPGTSGRNEQFFGPGTRLTVL.

This clonotype was counted ten times or more. The V and J genes are TRBV7-2 and TRBJ2-6; D not certain. CDR3 length: 16 residues. The V gene lost 5 bases and the J gene lost 0 bases, with 11 bases spanning the gap. Germline values: CDR1 SGHTA, CDR2 FQGNSA. CDR3 residues: CASSRRTGSGANVLTF. The CDR3 bases are TGTGCCAGCAGCCGAAGGACGGGCTCTGGGGCCAACGTCCTGACTTTC.

This chain uses TRBV20-1 with TRBJ1-4; no definite D call. The V gene lost 2 bases and the J gene lost 7 bases, with 20 bases spanning the gap. CDR1 and CDR2 (germline): DFQATT, SNEGSKA (reference sequence). This CDR3 region has 16 residues. The CDR3 loop is CSARHLPREGGEKLFF. The CDR3 DNA reads as TGCAGTGCTAGACACCTACCCCGGGAGGGCGGTGAAAAACTGTTTTTT.

In its sample, this clonotype was seen many times. This rearrangement joins TRBV6-5 to TRBJ1-6, with a weak D call TRBD1 (5 bases). V was pared by 5 bases and J by 7 bases, with 9 bases between. The CDR3 has 13 amino acids. CDR1 MNHEY and CDR2 SVGAGI come from the germline V gene. Here the CDR3 reads CASSRDGNSPLHF. DNA of the CDR3: TGTGCCAGCAGTCGGGACGGGAATTCACCCCTCCACTTT.

This clonotype occurred many times. The CDR3, as DNA: TGCAGTGGTATGAGGGGTTACGAGCAGTACTTC. This codes for CSGMRGYEQYF. This rearrangement joins TRBV20-1 to TRBJ2-7; D possibly uses TRBD1 or TRBD2 (5 bases each). The CDR3 has 11 amino acids. Trimming left V 7 bases short and J 4 bases short, with 11 bases between. Germline V lookup: CDR1 DFQATT, CDR2 SNEGSKA (reference sequence).

The sample holds many counts of this clonotype. The junction departs from the called germline gene at one end, perhaps through a read error. V is TRBV6-1 and J is TRBJ2-4; possible D gene TRBD2, 6 bases. The germline CDR1 and CDR2 sequences are MNHNS and SASEGT. CDR3 size: 11 residues. The DNA for the CDR3 is TGTGCCAGCAGTGAATGGGGGGTCTTGGACTTC. This codes for CASSEWGVLDF.

This clonotype was detected ten times or more. The chain has TRBV6-1 and TRBJ2-5, with TRBD1 as a possible D gene (6 bases). V lost 4 bases and J 4 bases, leaving 10 bases between the germline ends. The CDR3 has 13 residues. Germline loops: CDR1 MNHNS, CDR2 SASEGT. CDR3 protein: CASSVQGRETQYF. The CDR3, as DNA: TGTGCCAGCAGTGTACAGGGAAGAGAGACCCAGTACTTC.

Remarks on this clonotype: Sequence at one end of the junction differs from germline and may be a read error. The chain is built from TRBV24-1 and TRBJ2-3; 13 nucleotides align to TRBD2. Germline CDR1 is KGHDR and CDR2 is SFDVKD. The CDR3 covers 17 residues. DNA for the CDR3: TGCGCCAGCAGCTTGGTGGGACTAGCGGGAAGCGCCGATACGCAGTATTTT. It specifies CASSLVGLAGSADTQYF.

This clonotype was detected ten times or more. The rearrangement links TRBV5-6 to TRBJ1-5; 10 bases match TRBD1. Germline CDR1 is SGHDT and CDR2 is YYEEEE. The CDR3 has 15 residues. V trimming: 4 bases; J trimming: 6 bases; junction bases outside the gene matches: 7. For the CDR3, the DNA is TGTGCCAGCAGCCAGGGGACAGGGGCAGTTCAGCCCCAGCATTTT. Amino acids: CASSQGTGAVQPQHF.

This clonotype was seen at least ten times. The chain joins TRBV7-6 to TRBJ2-5; D might be TRBD1 or TRBD2, each matching 5 bases. Between the trimmed V and J ends, which lost 7 bases and 2 bases, there was a span of 14 bases. The CDR3 is 14 amino acids. The germline gives CDR1 SGHVS, CDR2 FNYEAQ. CDR3 DNA sequence: TGTGCCAGCACCTACGGGACGGGTCAAGAGACCCAGTACTTC. Its protein is CASTYGTGQETQYF.

Ten or more counts support this clonotype. CDR3 amino acids: CASSLEGNRAFEKLFF. The CDR3 DNA sequence: TGCGCCAGCAGCTTGGAGGGGAACAGGGCTTTTGAAAAACTGTTTTTT. This sequence joins TRBV5-1 and TRBJ1-4; TRBD1 is a possible D gene (6 bases). Trimming shortened V by 0 bases and J by 7 bases, and 16 bases separated the two germline ends. Germline lookup yields CDR1 SGHRS and CDR2 YFSETQ. This CDR3 region has 16 residues. Combining the CDR3 with reference TRBV5-1 and TRBJ1-4 gives the whole variable domain KAGVTQTPRYLIKTRGQQVTLSCSPISGHRSVSWYQQTPGQGLQFLFEYFSETQRNKGNFPGRFSGRQFSNSRSEMNVSTLELGDSALYLCASSLEGNRAFEKLFFGSGTQLSVL.

The CDR3 sequence: CASSLWGQGADTQYF. CDR3 nucleotide sequence: TGCGCCAGCAGCTTGTGGGGACAGGGGGCCGATACGCAGTATTTT. The chain carries TRBV5-1 and TRBJ2-3, with 12 bases identical to TRBD1. The CDR3 length is 15 residues. Germline CDR1 and CDR2: SGHRS and YFSETQ. The junction had 3 bases not matched to a gene; V was cut back by 1 base and J by 6 bases. Full variable domain (rest looked up from reference TRBV5-1 and TRBJ2-3): KAGVTQTPRYLIKTRGQQVTLSCSPISGHRSVSWYQQTPGQGLQFLFEYFSETQRNKGNFPGRFSGRQFSNSRSEMNVSTLELGDSALYLCASSLWGQGADTQYFGPGTRLTVL.

At least ten counts were recorded for this clonotype. The chain is built from TRBV4-1 and TRBJ1-5; no clear D. V was trimmed by 4 bases and J by 0 bases, leaving 7 bases between them. In germline, CDR1 is MGHRA, CDR2 YSYEKL. This CDR3 is built from 14 residues. The CDR3 region has the DNA TGCGCCAGCAGCCCACGAGATAGCAATCAGCCCCAGCATTTT. This sequence encodes CASSPRDSNQPQHF.

This clonotype has a count of ten or more. The rearrangement links TRBV7-3 to TRBJ2-1; perhaps TRBD2 as D (5 bases). CDR1 and CDR2 (germline): SGHTA, FQGTGA. With 6 bases removed from V and 5 bases from J, the gap between germline ends came to 17 bases. The CDR3 runs to 15 residues. DNA of the CDR3: TGTGCCAGCAGGGACTCTACGCGGCACGACAATGAGCAGTTCTTC. It specifies CASRDSTRHDNEQFF.

This clonotype was detected many times. The gene calls are TRBV5-5 and TRBJ2-1; TRBD2 aligns across 14 bases. The V gene's germline CDR1 is SGHKS and CDR2 YYEKEE (reference sequence). J was trimmed by 6 bases and V by 5 bases; bases with no gene match: 7. The CDR3 loop spans 16 amino acids. This CDR3 reads CASRSSGLAGVNEQFF. The CDR3 nucleotides are TGTGCCAGCAGATCATCGGGACTAGCGGGAGTCAATGAGCAGTTCTTC.

This clonotype was detected many times. The V call is TRBV3-2, the J call TRBJ2-7. TRBV3-2 is a documented pseudogene. The CDR3 extends over 17 amino acids. The CDR3 bases are TGTGCCAGCAGCCAAGTTCTGACTAGCGGGAGGACCTACGAGCAGTACTTC. Amino acids: CASSQVLTSGRTYEQYF.